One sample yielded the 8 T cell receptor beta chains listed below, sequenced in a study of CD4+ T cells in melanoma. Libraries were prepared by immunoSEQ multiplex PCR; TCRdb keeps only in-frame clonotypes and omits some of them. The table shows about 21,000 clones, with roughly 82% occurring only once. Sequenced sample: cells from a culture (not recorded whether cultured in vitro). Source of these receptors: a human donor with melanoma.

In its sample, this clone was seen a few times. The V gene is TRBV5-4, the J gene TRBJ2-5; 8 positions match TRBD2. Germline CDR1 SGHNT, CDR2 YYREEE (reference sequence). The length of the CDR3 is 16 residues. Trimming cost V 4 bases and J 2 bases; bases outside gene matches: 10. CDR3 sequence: CASSTGPLAAQETQYF. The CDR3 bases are TGTGCCAGCAGCACGGGGCCACTAGCGGCGCAAGAGACCCAGTACTTC.

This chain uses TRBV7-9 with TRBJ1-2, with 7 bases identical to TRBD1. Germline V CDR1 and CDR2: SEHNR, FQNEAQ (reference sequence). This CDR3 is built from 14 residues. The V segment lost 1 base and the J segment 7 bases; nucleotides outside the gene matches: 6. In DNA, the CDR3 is TGTGCCAGCAGCTTAGGAGACAGGGAAGGTGGCTACACCTTC. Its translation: CASSLGDREGGYTF.

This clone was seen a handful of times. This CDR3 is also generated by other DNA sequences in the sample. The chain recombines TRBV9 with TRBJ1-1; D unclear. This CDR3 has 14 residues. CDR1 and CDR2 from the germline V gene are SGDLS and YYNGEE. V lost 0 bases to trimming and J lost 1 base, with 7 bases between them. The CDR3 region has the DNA TGTGCCAGCAGCGTAGATACCAGGAACACTGAAGCTTTCTTT. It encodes CASSVDTRNTEAFF.

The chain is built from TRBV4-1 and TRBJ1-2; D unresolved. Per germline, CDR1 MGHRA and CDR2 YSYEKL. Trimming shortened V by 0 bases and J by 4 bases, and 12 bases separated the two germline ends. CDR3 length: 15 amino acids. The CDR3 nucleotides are TGCGCCAGCAGCCAAGAGACTGAAGATCGCTATGGCTACACCTTC. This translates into CASSQETEDRYGYTF.

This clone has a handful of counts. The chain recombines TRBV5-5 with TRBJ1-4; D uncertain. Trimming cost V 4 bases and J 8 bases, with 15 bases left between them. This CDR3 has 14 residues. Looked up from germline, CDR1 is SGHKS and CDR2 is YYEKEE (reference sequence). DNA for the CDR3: TGTGCCAGCAGCCCGCTTGGGGAAGGCGAAAAACTGTTTTTT. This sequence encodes CASSPLGEGEKLFF.

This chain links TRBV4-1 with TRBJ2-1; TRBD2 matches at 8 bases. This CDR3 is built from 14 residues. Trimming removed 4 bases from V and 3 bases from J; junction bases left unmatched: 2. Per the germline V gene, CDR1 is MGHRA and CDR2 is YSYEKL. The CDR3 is CASSLGRGYNEQFF. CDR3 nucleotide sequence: TGCGCCAGCAGCCTCGGGAGGGGCTACAATGAGCAGTTCTTC.

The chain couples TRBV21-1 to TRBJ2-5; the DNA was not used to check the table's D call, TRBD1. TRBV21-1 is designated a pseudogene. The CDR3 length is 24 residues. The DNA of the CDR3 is TGTGCCAGCAGCAGCCTCCCGCAGATCCGCCTCGCTTATTTCCGGGACAGGGGTAAAGAGACCCAGTACTTC. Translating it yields CASSSLPQIRLAYFRDRGKETQYF.

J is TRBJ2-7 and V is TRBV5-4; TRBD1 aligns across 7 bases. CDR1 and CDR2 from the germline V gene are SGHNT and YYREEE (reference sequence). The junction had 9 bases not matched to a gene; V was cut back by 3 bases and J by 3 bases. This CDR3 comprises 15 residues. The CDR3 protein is CASSSDRAPRYEQYF. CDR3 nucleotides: TGTGCCAGCAGCTCAGACAGGGCTCCCCGCTACGAGCAGTACTTC. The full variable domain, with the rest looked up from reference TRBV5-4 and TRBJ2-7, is ETGVTQSPTHLIKTRGQQVTLRCSSQSGHNTVSWYQQALGQGPQFIFQYYREEENGRGNFPPRFSGLQFPNYSSELNVNALELDDSALYLCASSSDRAPRYEQYFGPGTRLTVT.